The present T cell receptor beta chain was sequenced within a study of blood T cell repertoires in COVID-19. Looking at the study overall: The United States, Italy and Spain were the sources of the acute and convalescent COVID-19 samples. T cells, B-cell-depleted T cells, or PBMCs supplied cDNA or gDNA.

In the authors' workflow: It was from reference gene primer amplification that nucleated cell counts were estimated. Assay: immunoSEQ multiplex PCR; the TCRdb copy retains only in-frame clones and omits some. D and trimming come from the DNA, and the V and J calls and clone size come from that table. The sample contains over 200,000 clones, roughly four fifths of which appear only once. Germline CDR1 is SEHNR and CDR2 is FQNEAQ (reference sequence). This CDR3 is 15 amino acids long. With 7 bases clipped from V and 7 bases from J, the junction kept 9 bases outside the gene matches. The chain combines TRBV7-9 with TRBJ2-2; 10 nucleotides align to TRBD2. The TCR was taken from a woman in her thirties or forties with acute or convalescent COVID-19. The sequenced material came from peripheral blood. The CDR3 loop is CASKFSSGSYGELFF. In nucleotides, the CDR3 is TGTGCCAGCAAGTTCTCTAGCGGGAGTTACGGGGAGCTGTTTTTT.